This T cell receptor beta chain was sequenced for a study of cytomegalovirus exposure and HLA in healthy donors. General study results and limits: A few CMV-associated chains were confirmed in vitro to be specific for CMV antigens.

The PCR used 60 Vbeta and 13 Jbeta primers. Assay: immunoSEQ multiplex PCR; the TCRdb copy retains only in-frame clones and omits some. This table has 150,000 to 200,000 clones, more than 80% appearing once. A remark on this clone: Its antigen is still unknown.

The receptor's source is a woman aged 25 to 39 in good health and CMV-seropositive. Sequenced: PBMCs.

DNA of the CDR3: TGTGCCAGCAGTTTTCCTAACAGGGGGCAAATCTACGAGCAGTACTTC. This gives the protein CASSFPNRGQIYEQYF. The chain is built from TRBV2 and TRBJ2-5; TRBD1 matches at 9 bases. TRBJ2-7 matches the DNA end more closely, so the J call is doubtful. Per the germline V gene, CDR1 is SNHLY and CDR2 is FYNNEI. This CDR3 contains 16 residues.